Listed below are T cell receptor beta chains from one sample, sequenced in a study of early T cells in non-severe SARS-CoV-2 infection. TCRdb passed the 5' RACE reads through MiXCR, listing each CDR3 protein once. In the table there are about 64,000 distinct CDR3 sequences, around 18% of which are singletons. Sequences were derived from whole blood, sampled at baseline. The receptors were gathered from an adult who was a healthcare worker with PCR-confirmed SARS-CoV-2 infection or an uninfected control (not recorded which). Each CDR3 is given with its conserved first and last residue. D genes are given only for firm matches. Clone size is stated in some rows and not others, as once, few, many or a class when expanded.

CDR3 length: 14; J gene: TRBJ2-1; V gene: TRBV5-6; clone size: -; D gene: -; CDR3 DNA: TGTGCCAGCAGCCGTGACTGGGAAGGTAATGAGCAGTTCTTC; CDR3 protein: CASSRDWEGNEQFF
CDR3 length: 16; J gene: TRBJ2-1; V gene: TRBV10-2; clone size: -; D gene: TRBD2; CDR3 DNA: TGCGCCAGCAGTGAGTCGGGCGGGGGGCCTCGCAATGAGCAGTTCTTC; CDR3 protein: CASSESGGGPRNEQFF
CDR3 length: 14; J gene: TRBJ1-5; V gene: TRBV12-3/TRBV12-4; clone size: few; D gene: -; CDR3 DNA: TGTGCCAGCAGTACAGGATTTAGCAATCAGCCCCAGCATTTT; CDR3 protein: CASSTGFSNQPQHF
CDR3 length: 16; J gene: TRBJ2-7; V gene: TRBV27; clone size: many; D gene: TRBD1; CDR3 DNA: TGTGCCAGCAGGACCCGCAGGGACAGTAGGACCTACGAGCAGTACTTC; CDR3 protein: CASRTRRDSRTYEQYF
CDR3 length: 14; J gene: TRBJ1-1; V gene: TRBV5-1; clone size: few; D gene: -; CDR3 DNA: TGCGCCAGCAGGACAATGCTCGAGAACACTGAAGCTTTCTTT; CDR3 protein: CASRTMLENTEAFF
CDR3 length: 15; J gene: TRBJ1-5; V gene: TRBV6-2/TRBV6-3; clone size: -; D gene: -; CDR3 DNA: TGTGCCAGCAGTTCCACCGGCAGGGCGAATCAGCCCCAGCATTTT; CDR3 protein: CASSSTGRANQPQHF
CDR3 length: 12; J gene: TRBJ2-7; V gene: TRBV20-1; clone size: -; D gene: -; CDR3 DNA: TGCAGTGCAAGGGGCACTACACGCGAGCAGTACTTC; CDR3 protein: CSARGTTREQYF
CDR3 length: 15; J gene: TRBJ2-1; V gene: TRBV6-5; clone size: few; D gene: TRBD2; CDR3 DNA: TGTGCCAGCAGGTACGGGACTAGCGGTTACAATGAGCAGTTCTTC; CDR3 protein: CASRYGTSGYNEQFF
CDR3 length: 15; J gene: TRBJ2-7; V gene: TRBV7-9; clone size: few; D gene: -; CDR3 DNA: TGTGCCAGCAGGAGGTTGCAGGGGTTGACCTACGAGCAGTACTTC; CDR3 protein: CASRRLQGLTYEQYF
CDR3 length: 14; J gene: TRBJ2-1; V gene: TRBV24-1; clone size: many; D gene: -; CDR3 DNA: TGTGCCACCAGTGACAAGAGTGTCACAAGGGAGCAGTTCTTC; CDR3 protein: CATSDKSVTREQFF
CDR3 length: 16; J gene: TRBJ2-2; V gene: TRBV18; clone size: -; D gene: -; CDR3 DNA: TGTGCCAGCTCACCTAAAAGTGGGGGGCCCACCGGGGAGCTGTTTTTT; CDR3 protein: CASSPKSGGPTGELFF
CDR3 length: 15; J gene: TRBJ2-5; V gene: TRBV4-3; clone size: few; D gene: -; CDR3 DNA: TGCGCCAGCAGCCAAGACCCCTCTAGGCGAGAGACCCAGTACTTC; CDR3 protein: CASSQDPSRRETQYF
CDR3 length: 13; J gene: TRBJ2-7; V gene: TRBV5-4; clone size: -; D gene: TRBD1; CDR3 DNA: TGTGTCAGCAGCTTGGACAGGCCCGGCGAGCAGTACTTC; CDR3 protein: CVSSLDRPGEQYF
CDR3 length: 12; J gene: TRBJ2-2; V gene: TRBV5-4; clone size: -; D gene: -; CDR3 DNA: TGTGTCAGCAGCTTTGTCACCGGGGAGCTGTTTTTT; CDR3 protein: CVSSFVTGELFF
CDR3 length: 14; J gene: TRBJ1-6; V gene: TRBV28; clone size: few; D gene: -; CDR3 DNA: TGTGCCAGCAGTTTAGGGCTCCGAGGGTCACCCCTCCACTTT; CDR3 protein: CASSLGLRGSPLHF
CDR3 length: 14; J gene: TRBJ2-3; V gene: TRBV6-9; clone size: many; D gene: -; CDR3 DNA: TGTGCCAGGAACAAGACTCTTGACACAGATACGCAGTATTTT; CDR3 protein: CARNKTLDTDTQYF
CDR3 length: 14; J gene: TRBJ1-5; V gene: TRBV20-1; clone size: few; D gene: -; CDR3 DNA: TGCAGTGCTAGTAAGCAGGGGAGATATCAGCCCCAGCATTTT; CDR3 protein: CSASKQGRYQPQHF
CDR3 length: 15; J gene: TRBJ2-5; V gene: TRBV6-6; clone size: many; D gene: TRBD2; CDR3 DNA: TGTGCCAGCAGACCTCTAGCGGACGGAGGAGAGACCCAGTACTTC; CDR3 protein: CASRPLADGGETQYF
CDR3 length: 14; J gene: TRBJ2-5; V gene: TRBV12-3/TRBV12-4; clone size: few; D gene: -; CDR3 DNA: TGTGCCAGCAGTTCCCGGAGGGTACGGGAGACCCAGTACTTC; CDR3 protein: CASSSRRVRETQYF
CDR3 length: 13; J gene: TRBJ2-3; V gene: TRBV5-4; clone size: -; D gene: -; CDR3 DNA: TGTGCCAGCAGCTTGCGAGGGTTTGCTACGCAGTATTTT; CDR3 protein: CASSLRGFATQYF
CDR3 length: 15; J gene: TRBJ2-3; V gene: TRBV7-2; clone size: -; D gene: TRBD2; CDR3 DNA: TGTGCCAGCAGTATAGCGGGAGGAACCACAGATACGCAGTATTTT; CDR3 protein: CASSIAGGTTDTQYF
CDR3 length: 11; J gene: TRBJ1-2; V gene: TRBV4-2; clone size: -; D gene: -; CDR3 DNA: TGTGCCAGCAGCCAAGGCTATGGCTACACCTTC; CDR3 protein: CASSQGYGYTF
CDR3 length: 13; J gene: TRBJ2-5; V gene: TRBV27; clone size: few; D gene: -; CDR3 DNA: TGTGCCAGCAGTTGGCGACCAGGAGAGACCCAGTACTTC; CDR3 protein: CASSWRPGETQYF
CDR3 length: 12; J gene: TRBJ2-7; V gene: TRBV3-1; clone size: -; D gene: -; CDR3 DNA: TGTGCCAGCGGGACAACAAGGTACGAGCAGTACTTC; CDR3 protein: CASGTTRYEQYF
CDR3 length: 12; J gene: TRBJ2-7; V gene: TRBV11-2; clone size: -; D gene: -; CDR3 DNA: TGTGCCAGCAGTCAACAAGCCTACGAGCAGTACTTC; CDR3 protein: CASSQQAYEQYF
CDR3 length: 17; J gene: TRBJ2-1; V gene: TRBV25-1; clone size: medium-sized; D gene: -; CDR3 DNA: TGTGCCAGCAGTGACACCCGCTCCGGGACTCACGAGGAAGAGCAGTTCTTC; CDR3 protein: CASSDTRSGTHEEEQFF
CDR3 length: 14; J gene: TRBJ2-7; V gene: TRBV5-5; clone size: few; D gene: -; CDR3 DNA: TGTGCCAGCAGCTTGGAGCTCGGCGTCACCGAGCAGTACTTC; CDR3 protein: CASSLELGVTEQYF
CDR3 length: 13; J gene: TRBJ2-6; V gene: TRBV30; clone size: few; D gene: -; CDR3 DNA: TGTGCCGGTCAGAGCCCTGGGGCCAACGTCCTGACTTTC; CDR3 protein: CAGQSPGANVLTF
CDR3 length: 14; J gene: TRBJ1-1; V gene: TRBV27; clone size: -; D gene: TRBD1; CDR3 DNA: TGTGCCAGCAGTACCCGGGACAGCGGCACTGAAGCTTTCTTT; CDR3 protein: CASSTRDSGTEAFF
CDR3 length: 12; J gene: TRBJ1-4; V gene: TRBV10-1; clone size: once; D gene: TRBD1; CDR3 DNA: TGCGCTGGGACAGGTCGTAATGAAAAACTGTTTTTT; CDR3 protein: CAGTGRNEKLFF
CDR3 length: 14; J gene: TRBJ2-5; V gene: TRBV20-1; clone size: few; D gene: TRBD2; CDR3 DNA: TGCAGTGCGGAGACTAGCGGACGCCAAGAGACCCAGTACTTC; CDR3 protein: CSAETSGRQETQYF
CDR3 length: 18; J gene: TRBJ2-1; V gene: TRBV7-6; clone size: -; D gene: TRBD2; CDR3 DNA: TGTGCCAGCAGCTACCAGCCGGCGACTAGCGGTAGGCAGAATGAGCAGTTCTTC; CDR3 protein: CASSYQPATSGRQNEQFF
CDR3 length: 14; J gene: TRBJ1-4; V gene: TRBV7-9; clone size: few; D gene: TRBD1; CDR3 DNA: TGTGCCAGCAGCGAACAGGGGGCCGGTGAAAAACTGTTTTTT; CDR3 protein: CASSEQGAGEKLFF
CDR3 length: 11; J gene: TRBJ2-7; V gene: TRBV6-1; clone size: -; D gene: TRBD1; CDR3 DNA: TGTGCCAGTGGACAGGGCCGGGAGCAGTACTTC; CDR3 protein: CASGQGREQYF
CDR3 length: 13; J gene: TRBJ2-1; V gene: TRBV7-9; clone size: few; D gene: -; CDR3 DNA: TGTGCCAGCAGCTTAAGCCTAGACAATGAGCAGTTCTTC; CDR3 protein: CASSLSLDNEQFF
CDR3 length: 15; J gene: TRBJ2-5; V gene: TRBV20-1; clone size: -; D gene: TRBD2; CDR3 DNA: TGCAGTGCTAGACTGCGGGGGAGTTGGCAAGAGACCCAGTACTTC; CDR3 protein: CSARLRGSWQETQYF
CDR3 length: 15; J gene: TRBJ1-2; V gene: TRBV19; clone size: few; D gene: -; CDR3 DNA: TGTGCCAGTAGTCCCCCCTTTGTCGCCGGGAATGGCTACACCTTC; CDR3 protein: CASSPPFVAGNGYTF
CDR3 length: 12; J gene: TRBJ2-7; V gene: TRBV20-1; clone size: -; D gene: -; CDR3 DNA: TGCAGCGTTGGGGACAACTCCTACGAGCAGTACTTC; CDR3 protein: CSVGDNSYEQYF
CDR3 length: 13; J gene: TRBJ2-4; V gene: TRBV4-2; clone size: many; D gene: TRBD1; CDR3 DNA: TGTGCCAGCAGCCAAGAGAAGGGGGCCTTTTTATACTTC; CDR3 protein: CASSQEKGAFLYF
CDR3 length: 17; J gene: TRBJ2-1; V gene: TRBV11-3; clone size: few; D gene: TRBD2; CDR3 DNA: TGTGCCAGCAGCCCCTCGACTAGCGGGAGCAGCTACAATGAGCAGTTCTTC; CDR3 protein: CASSPSTSGSSYNEQFF
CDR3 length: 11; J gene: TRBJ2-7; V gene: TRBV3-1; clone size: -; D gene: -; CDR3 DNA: TGTGCCAGCAGCCAAGCCTTCGAGCAGTACTTC; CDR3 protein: CASSQAFEQYF
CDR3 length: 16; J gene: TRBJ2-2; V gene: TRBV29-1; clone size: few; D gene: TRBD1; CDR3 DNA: TGCCCCGGACACTGGGACAGGGGGCTCGGAACCGGGGAGCTGTTTTTT; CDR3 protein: CPGHWDRGLGTGELFF
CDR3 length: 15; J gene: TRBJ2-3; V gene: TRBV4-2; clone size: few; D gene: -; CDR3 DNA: TGTGCCAGCAGCCAACAGATGGGTCGGACGGATACGCAGTATTTT; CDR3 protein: CASSQQMGRTDTQYF
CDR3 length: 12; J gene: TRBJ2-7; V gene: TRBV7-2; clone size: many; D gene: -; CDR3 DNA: TGTGCCAGCAGCTTAAAGTACTACGAGCAGTACTTC; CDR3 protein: CASSLKYYEQYF
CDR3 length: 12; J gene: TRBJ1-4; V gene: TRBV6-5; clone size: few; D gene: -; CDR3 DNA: TGTGCCAGCAGTTACGAGGGGGAAAAACTGTTTTTT; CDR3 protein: CASSYEGEKLFF
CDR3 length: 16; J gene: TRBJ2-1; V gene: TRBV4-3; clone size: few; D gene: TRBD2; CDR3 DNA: TGCGCCAGCAGCCCCGGCAGGACTAGCGGGCCCGATGAGCAGTTCTTC; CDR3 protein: CASSPGRTSGPDEQFF
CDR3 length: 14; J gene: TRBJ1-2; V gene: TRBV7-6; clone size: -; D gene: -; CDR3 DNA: TGTGCCAGCAGCTTAAATTGGGTTAACTATGGCCACACCTTC; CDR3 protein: CASSLNWVNYGHTF
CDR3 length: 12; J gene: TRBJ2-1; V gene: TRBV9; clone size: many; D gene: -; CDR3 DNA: TGTGCCAGCAGCGGGCGGAGGAATGAGCAGTTCTTC; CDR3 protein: CASSGRRNEQFF
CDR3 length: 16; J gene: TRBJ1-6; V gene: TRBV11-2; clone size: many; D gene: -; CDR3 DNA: TGTGCCAGCAGCACAACGGTCGCCGCTCTTAATTCACCCCTCCACTTT; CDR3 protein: CASSTTVAALNSPLHF
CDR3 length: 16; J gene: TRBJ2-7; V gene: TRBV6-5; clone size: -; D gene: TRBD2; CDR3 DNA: TGTGCCAGCACTCGGGGGAGCGGGAGTAAAACCTACGAGCAGTACTTC; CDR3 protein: CASTRGSGSKTYEQYF
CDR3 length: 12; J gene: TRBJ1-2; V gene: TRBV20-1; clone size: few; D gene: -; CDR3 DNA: TGCAGTGCTAGAGATCACGGGATATCCTACACCTTC; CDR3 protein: CSARDHGISYTF
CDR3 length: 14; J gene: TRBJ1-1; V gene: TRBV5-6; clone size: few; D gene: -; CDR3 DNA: TGTGCCAGCAGCCGGGGCATATCGAACACTGAAGCTTTCTTT; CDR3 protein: CASSRGISNTEAFF
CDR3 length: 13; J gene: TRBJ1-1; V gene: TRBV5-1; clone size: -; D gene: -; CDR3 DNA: TGCGCCAGCAGCTTACAGGAGAACACTGAAGCTTTTTTT; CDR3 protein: CASSLQENTEAFF
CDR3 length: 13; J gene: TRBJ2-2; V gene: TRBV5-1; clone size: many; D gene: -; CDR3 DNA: TGCGCCAGCAGCTTGGACGACACCGGGGAGCTGTTTTTT; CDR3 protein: CASSLDDTGELFF
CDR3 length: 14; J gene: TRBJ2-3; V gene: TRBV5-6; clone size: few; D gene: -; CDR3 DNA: TGTGCCAGCAGCTTATATCCTAGCACAGATACGCAGTATTTT; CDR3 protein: CASSLYPSTDTQYF
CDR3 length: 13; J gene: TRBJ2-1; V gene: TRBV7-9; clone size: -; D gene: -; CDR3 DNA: TGTGCCAGCAGCCCATTATCCTACAATGAGCAGTTCTTC; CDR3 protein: CASSPLSYNEQFF
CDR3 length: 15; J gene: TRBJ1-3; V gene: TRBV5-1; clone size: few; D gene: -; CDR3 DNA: TGCGCCAGCAGCCCTGATGGGGTATCGGGAAACACCATATATTTT; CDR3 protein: CASSPDGVSGNTIYF